Reported below is one T cell receptor (beta chain). The source of the sample is a study of blood T cell repertoires in COVID-19. Looking at the study overall: Collection of acute and convalescent COVID-19 samples took place in the United States, Italy and Spain. The cDNA or gDNA used as material had been derived from T cells, B-cell-depleted T cells, or PBMCs.

Original methodology: Estimates of nucleated cell counts were drawn from the amplification of reference gene primers. Method: immunoSEQ multiplex PCR; TCRdb's copy keeps in-frame clones and lacks some. V and J calls and clone size are as listed in that table; D and trimming were resolved from the DNA. The sample holds some 400,000 clones, around 87% seen once. The CDR3 contains 16 residues. Germline V gives CDR1 MNHEY, CDR2 SMNVEV (reference sequence). Trimming pared 4 bases from V and 8 bases from J, leaving 18 bases between. Sequenced material: peripheral blood. The rearrangement joins TRBV27 to TRBJ1-6, with TRBD1 as a possible D gene (6 bases). This TCR was recovered from a woman aged 30 to 39 with COVID-19, enrolled during active disease. In nucleotides, the CDR3 is TGTGCCAGCAGTTCATGGCAGGGGCAGGGCTATTCACCCCTCCACTTT. Residues: CASSSWQGQGYSPLHF.